This T cell receptor (beta chain) was recorded in a study of CXCR3-negative and CXCR3-positive naive CD8 T cells. In the study overall: Some 150 million TRB reads in total, about 1.5 +/- 0.3 million per library. Findings of the study overall: Fresh PBMCs went into most assays, and CXCR3 expression partly declined after cryopreservation. Similar levels of surface CD5 were seen between naive subsets; TCR strength was inferred from TRB CDR3 properties.

There are 15 residues in the CDR3. Through 5' RACE with UMI labels, the TRB cDNA libraries were prepared. TCRdb derives one entry per CDR3 protein from the 5' RACE reads, leaving out DNA. Its table lists 45,000 or so distinct CDR3 sequences. On this clonotype itself: Its antigen is currently unknown.

The receptor's source is a human donor in good health. Some clones in this sample may be carry-over from other donors' samples. Material: memory CD8+ T cells from blood. The chain has TRBV21-1 and TRBJ1-1; TCRdb outputs TRBD1, but without DNA this stays unchecked. TRBV21-1 is classified as a pseudogene. The CDR3 loop is CASSKKGQGNTEAFF.